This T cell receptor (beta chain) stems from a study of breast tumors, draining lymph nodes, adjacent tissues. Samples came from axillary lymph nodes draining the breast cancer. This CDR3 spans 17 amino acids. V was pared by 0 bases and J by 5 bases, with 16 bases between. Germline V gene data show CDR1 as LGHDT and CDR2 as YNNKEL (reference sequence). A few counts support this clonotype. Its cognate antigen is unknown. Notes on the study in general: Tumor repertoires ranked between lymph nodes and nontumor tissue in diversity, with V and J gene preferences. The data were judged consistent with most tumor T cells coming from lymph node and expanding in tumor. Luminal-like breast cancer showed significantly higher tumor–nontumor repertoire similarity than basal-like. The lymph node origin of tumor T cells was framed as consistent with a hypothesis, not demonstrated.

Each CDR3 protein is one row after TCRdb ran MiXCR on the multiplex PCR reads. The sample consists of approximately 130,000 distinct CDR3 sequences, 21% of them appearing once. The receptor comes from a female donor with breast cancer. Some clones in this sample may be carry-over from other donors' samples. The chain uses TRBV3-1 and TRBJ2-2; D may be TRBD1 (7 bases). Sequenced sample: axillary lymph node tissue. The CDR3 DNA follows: TGTGCCAGCAGCCAAGATCCAGGGGGGTTGTGGACCGGGGAGCTGTTTTTT. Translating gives CASSQDPGGLWTGELFF.